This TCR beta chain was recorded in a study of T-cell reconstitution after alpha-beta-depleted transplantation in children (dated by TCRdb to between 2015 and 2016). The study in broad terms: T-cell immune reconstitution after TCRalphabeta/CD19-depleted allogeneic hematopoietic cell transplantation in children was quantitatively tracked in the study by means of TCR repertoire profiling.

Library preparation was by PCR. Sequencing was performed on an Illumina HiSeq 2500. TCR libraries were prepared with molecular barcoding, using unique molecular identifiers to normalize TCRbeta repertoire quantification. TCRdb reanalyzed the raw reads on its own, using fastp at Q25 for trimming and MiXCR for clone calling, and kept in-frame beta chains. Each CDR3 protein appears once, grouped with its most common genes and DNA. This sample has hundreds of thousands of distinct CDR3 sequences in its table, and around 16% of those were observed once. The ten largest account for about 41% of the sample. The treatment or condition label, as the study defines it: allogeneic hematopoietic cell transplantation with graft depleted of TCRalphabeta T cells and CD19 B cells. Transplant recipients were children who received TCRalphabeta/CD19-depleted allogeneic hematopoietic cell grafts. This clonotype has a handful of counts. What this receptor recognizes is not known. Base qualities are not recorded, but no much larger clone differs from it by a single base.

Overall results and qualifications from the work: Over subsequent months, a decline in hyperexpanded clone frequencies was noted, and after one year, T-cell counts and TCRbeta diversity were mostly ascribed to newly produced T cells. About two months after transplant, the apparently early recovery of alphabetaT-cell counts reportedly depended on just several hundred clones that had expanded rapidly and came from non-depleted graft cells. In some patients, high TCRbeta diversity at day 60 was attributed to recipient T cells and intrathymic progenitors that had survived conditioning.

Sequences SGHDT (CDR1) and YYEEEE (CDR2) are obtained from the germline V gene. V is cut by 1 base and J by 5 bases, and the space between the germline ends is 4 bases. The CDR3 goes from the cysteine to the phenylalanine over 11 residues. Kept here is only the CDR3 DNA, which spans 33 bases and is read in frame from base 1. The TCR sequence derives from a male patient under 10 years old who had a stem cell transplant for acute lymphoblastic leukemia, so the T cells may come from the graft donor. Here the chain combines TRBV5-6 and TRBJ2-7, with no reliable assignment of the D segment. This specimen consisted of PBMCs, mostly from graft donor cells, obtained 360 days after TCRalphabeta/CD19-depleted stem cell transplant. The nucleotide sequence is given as TGTGCCAGCAGCTTGTGGGACGAGCAGTACTTC. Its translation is CASSLWDEQYF.